This section outlines one TCR beta chain sequence together with its context. These data belong to a study of blood T cell repertoires in COVID-19. Here immunoSEQ multiplex PCR was the method, and the copy in TCRdb shows in-frame clones only, minus some. The top ten hold 15% to 20% of the sample, which has about 34,000 clones, roughly four fifths seen once. This sequence originates from a human donor in a cohort sampled during active COVID-19. The sequenced sample was peripheral blood.

CDR3: CASSPITGGAGELFF. CDR3 in DNA: TGTGCCAGCTCACCCATAACTGGGGGCGCCGGGGAGCTGTTTTTT. V and J are TRBV18 and TRBJ2-2; tentatively, D is TRBD1 (6 bases). The germline V and J ends were trimmed by 3 bases and 6 bases, with 14 bases remaining between them. The CDR3 is made up of 15 amino acids. CDR1 is KGHSH and CDR2 is LQKENI in the germline V gene. The full variable domain, its missing parts supplied by reference TRBV18 and TRBJ2-2, is NAGVMQNPRHLVRRRGQEARLRCSPMKGHSHVYWYRQLPEEGLKFMVYLQKENIIDESGMPKERFSAEFPKEGPSILRIQQVVRGDSAAYFCASSPITGGAGELFFGEGSRLTVL.